The 20 T cell receptor beta chains given below trace back to one sample, sequenced in a study of liver allograft versus peripheral blood T cells. Study in general: Hepatic allograft T cell receptor repertoires were evaluated relative to those present in recipients' peripheral blood.

TCRdb called the reads again in MiXCR, with one record for every CDR3 protein. The sample has more than 6,000 distinct CDR3 sequences; 15% to 20% are singletons. All receptors derive from a human patient who had a liver transplant. These T cells may partly come from the graft donor.

By sample fraction, this clonotype is medium-sized (0.01 to 0.1%). The V call is TRBV29-1, the J call TRBJ2-5; 7 bases are shared with TRBD1. Germline V gene lookup returns CDR1 SQVTM and CDR2 ANQGSEA. Unmatched junction bases numbered 4, after V lost 4 bases and J lost 2 bases. The CDR3 sequence is 13 residues long. For the CDR3, the DNA is TGCAGCGTTGCCTGGACAGGTCAAGAGACCCAGTACTTC. As protein: CSVAWTGQETQYF.

This CDR3 is CASSIQGLQETQYF. The CDR3 nucleotides are TGTGCCAGCAGCATACAGGGGCTCCAAGAGACCCAGTACTTC. The genes are TRBV9 and TRBJ2-5; 7 positions agree with TRBD1. The CDR3 runs 14 residues. V lost 4 bases to trimming and J lost 1 base; unmatched junction nucleotides: 4. In germline, CDR1 is SGDLS, CDR2 YYNGEE. Based on the CDR3 plus reference TRBV9 and TRBJ2-5, the full variable domain is DSGVTQTPKHLITATGQRVTLRCSPRSGDLSVYWYQQSLDQGLQFLIQYYNGEERAKGNILERFSAQQFPDLHSELNLSSLELGDSALYFCASSIQGLQETQYFGPGTRLLVL.

This clonotype was detected ten times or more. This CDR3 reads CASSFAGGKGNEQYF. CDR3 DNA sequence: TGTGCCAGCAGCTTCGCGGGGGGGAAAGGAAACGAGCAGTACTTC. V is TRBV7-2 and J is TRBJ2-7; 9 nucleotides align to TRBD2. CDR1 is SGHTA and CDR2 is FQGNSA in the germline V gene. This CDR3 is built from 15 residues. Trimming removed 3 bases from V and 5 bases from J; junction bases left unmatched: 8.

For this clonotype: This sequence may be a read error, since a much larger clone differs from it by one base. V usage is TRBV6-5 and J usage is TRBJ2-3; a possible D gene is TRBD1 (5 bases). The CDR3 consists of 15 residues. From germline, CDR1 is MNHEY and CDR2 SVGAGI. Trimming stripped 5 bases from V and 2 bases from J, with 14 bases between. This chain's CDR3 is CASSGALATTDTQYF. CDR3 nucleotide sequence: TGTGCCAGCAGTGGGGCCCTTGCCACCACAGATACGCAGTATTTT.

The V call is TRBV12-3 or TRBV12-4, the J call TRBJ2-2, with 10 bases aligning to TRBD2. V shed 3 bases, J shed 6 bases, and the junction held 4 bases outside the gene matches. The CDR3 is 15 amino acids. DNA for the CDR3: TGTGCCAGCAGTTTCGGACTAGCGGTCCCCGGGGAGCTGTTTTTT. It translates to CASSFGLAVPGELFF.

This chain joins TRBV12-3 or TRBV12-4 and TRBJ2-5; no definite D call. The CDR3 extends over 12 amino acids. Trimming removed 3 bases from V and 2 bases from J, with 4 bases in between. The CDR3 DNA reads TGTGCCAGCAGTTTCGTGCAAGAGACCCAGTACTTC. Its protein is CASSFVQETQYF.

This clonotype was counted only a few times. The rearrangement links TRBV10-2 to TRBJ1-5; the D is unclear. Germline assignment: CDR1 WSHSY and CDR2 SAAADI. The CDR3 spans 16 residues. The ends were cut back, 3 bases at V and 5 bases at J, with 17 bases in the middle. This CDR3 reads CASSDVSLGSDQPQHF. DNA of the CDR3: TGCGCCAGCAGTGATGTAAGCTTAGGGAGCGATCAGCCCCAGCATTTT.

This clonotype is medium-sized. This chain joins TRBV18 and TRBJ2-5; weak D call: TRBD1 (6 bases). The CDR3 consists of 14 residues. CDR1 and CDR2 from the germline V gene are KGHSH and LQKENI. Trimming stripped 6 bases from V and 0 bases from J, with 11 bases between. The CDR3 reads CASSGTNNQETQYF. CDR3 bases: TGTGCCAGCTCGGGGACAAACAACCAAGAGACCCAGTACTTC.

This clonotype was seen many times. The rearrangement joins TRBV6-2 or TRBV6-3 to TRBJ2-2; 11 bases match TRBD2. Germline CDR1 reads MNHEY; CDR2 reads SVGEGT. The CDR3 runs to 16 residues. Trimming removed 2 bases from V and 7 bases from J; junction bases left unmatched: 6. In DNA, the CDR3 is TGTGCCAGCAGTTACCCCACTAGCGGGAGAGTCGGGGAGCTGTTTTTT. The encoded protein is CASSYPTSGRVGELFF.

This clonotype has ten or more counts. The V and J genes are TRBV27 and TRBJ1-6; D is unresolved. The CDR3 covers 13 residues. CDR1 MNHEY and CDR2 SMNVEV come from the germline V gene (reference sequence). Trimming took off 1 base at V and 9 bases at J, with 7 bases between the two ends. CDR3 bases: TGTGCCAGCAGTTTATTTGCGGTTTCACCCCTCCACTTT. Protein: CASSLFAVSPLHF.

A few counts support this clonotype. CDR3 in amino acids: CASSLGGNYGYTF. CDR3 DNA: TGTGCCAGCAGTTTGGGGGGGAACTATGGCTACACCTTC. The rearrangement links TRBV28 to TRBJ1-2, with D perhaps TRBD1 (5 bases). CDR1 MDHEN and CDR2 SYDVKM come from the germline V gene. The CDR3 totals 13 residues. The V and J ends lost 3 bases and 2 bases respectively, with 7 bases between them.

V usage is TRBV28 and J usage is TRBJ1-5; D unclear. V was trimmed by 5 bases and J by 1 base, leaving 21 bases between them. The CDR3 consists of 18 residues. Germline CDR1 and CDR2: MDHEN and SYDVKM. The CDR3 is CASSLPSGIRLSNQPQHF. The CDR3 DNA follows: TGTGCCAGCAGTCTCCCCTCGGGGATCCGATTAAGCAATCAGCCCCAGCATTTT.

This rearrangement joins TRBV5-3 to TRBJ1-5; D ambiguous. TRBV5-3 falls under the ORF class, with uncertain function. This CDR3 has 18 amino acids. Trimming removed 0 bases from V and 2 bases from J, with 18 bases in between. CDR3 DNA: TGTGCCAGAAGCTTGGAATGTTTAGGGTTTATGGGCAATCAGCCCCAGCATTTT. Its protein product is CARSLECLGFMGNQPQHF.

This clonotype was recorded at least ten times. This chain's CDR3 is CASSLKVLAGGLDTGELFF. In DNA form, the CDR3 reads TGTGCCAGCAGCTTGAAGGTGCTAGCGGGAGGACTGGACACCGGGGAGCTGTTTTTT. The V and J genes are TRBV5-5 and TRBJ2-2; 11 bases agree with TRBD2. The CDR3 covers 19 residues. Germline V gene sequence: CDR1 SGHKS, CDR2 YYEKEE (reference sequence). After removal of 1 base from V and 3 bases from J, the junction contained 11 bases not matched to a gene.

This clonotype has a count of ten or more. V is TRBV6-5 and J is TRBJ1-4; no clear D gene. The CDR3 runs to 14 residues. The germline V gene has CDR1 MNHEY and CDR2 SVGAGI. V lost 0 bases and J lost 6, with 8 bases in between. For the CDR3, the DNA is TGTGCCAGCAGTTACTCGAGGAGGGATGAAAAACTGTTTTTT. It yields the protein CASSYSRRDEKLFF.

This clonotype rates as medium-sized. This sequence joins TRBV5-4 and TRBJ2-5, with TRBD1 matching over 11 bases. The V gene's germline CDR1 is SGHNT and CDR2 YYREEE (reference sequence). This CDR3 is built from 17 residues. V lost 2 bases and J lost 1; bases outside the gene matches: 7. CDR3 nucleotides: TGTGCCAGCAGCTTTCGGACAGGGGGCGTCAGCCAAGAGACCCAGTACTTC. Translating gives CASSFRTGGVSQETQYF.

The rearrangement joins TRBV11-2 to TRBJ2-3; TRBD2 might be the D (5 bases). Trimming removed 4 bases from V and 4 bases from J, with 12 bases in between. CDR1 is SGHAT and CDR2 is FQNNGV in the germline V gene. This CDR3 has 14 residues. The CDR3 protein is CASSSVAIPDTQYF. The CDR3 DNA reads as TGTGCCAGCAGCTCCGTAGCGATCCCAGATACGCAGTATTTT. The full variable domain, with the rest looked up from reference TRBV11-2 and TRBJ2-3, is EAGVAQSPRYKIIEKRQSVAFWCNPISGHATLYWYQQILGQGPKLLIQFQNNGVVDDSQLPKDRFSAERLKGVDSTLKIQPAKLEDSAVYLCASSSVAIPDTQYFGPGTRLTVL.

This clonotype was counted only a few times. The chain recombines TRBV2 with TRBJ2-2, with 9 bases lining up with TRBD1. This CDR3 region has 14 residues. CDR1 SNHLY and CDR2 FYNNEI come from the germline V gene. V was pared by 8 bases and J by 1 base, with 2 bases of the junction left unmatched. Here the CDR3 reads CASQGQGNTGELFF. CDR3 coding DNA: TGTGCCAGCCAGGGACAGGGGAACACCGGGGAGCTGTTTTTT.

By frequency in the sample, this clonotype is medium-sized. The chain has TRBV28 and TRBJ1-3; D unclear. Deletions cut 5 bases from V and 0 bases from J, with 8 bases between. This CDR3 is 14 amino acids long. Germline assignment: CDR1 MDHEN and CDR2 SYDVKM. The CDR3 DNA sequence: TGTGCCAGCAGTCTGGGGAGCTCTGGAAACACCATATATTTT. Protein sequence: CASSLGSSGNTIYF.

This clonotype was counted ten times or more. CDR3: CASSLSGAGSYNSPLHF. Written as DNA, the CDR3 is TGTGCCAGCAGTTTATCAGGGGCCGGCTCCTATAATTCACCCCTCCACTTT. The gene calls are TRBV28 and TRBJ1-6; D possibly corresponds to TRBD1 (6 bases). The CDR3 sequence is 17 residues long. The V gene lost 1 base and the J gene lost 0 bases, with 10 bases spanning the gap. Per germline, CDR1 MDHEN and CDR2 SYDVKM.